The subject of this entry is one TCR beta chain. The J segment lost 3 bases and the V segment lost 3 bases, leaving 9 bases of the junction unmatched. CDR1 and CDR2 from the germline V gene are MGHRA and YSYEKL. This CDR3 contains 17 residues. The data belong to a study of blood T cell repertoires in COVID-19. TCRdb keeps only in-frame clones here, not all; method: immunoSEQ multiplex PCR. The data show around 300,000 clones, around 89% seen once. Recovery among Cohort 3 donors was established by two negative PCRs, clearance, or symptom resolution. Source material: PBMCs or T cells enriched from blood (not recorded which). The V gene is TRBV4-1, the J gene TRBJ2-3; the match to TRBD1 covers 10 bases. The sequence was obtained from a woman aged 18-29 years who had recovered from COVID-19. The DNA of the CDR3 is TGCGCCAGCAGCCATGACAGACCGGGACAGGGGACAGATACGCAGTATTTT. This encodes CASSHDRPGQGTDTQYF.